The 8 T cell receptor beta chains reported below all come from one sample, sequenced in a study of T cells in women clearing cervical HPV infection. The assay was immunoSEQ multiplex PCR, and TCRdb's table has in-frame clones only and misses some. Its listing shows about 40,000 clones. Sequencing was carried out using blood buffy coat. These receptors all stem from a woman aged 18 to 75 with a cervical HPV16 infection that either progressed to CIN3+ or cleared (not recorded which).

Comments on this clone: The read falls 3 residues short of the CDR3 end, and the missing part is taken from the germline J gene. V usage is TRBV30 and J usage is TRBJ2-1, with 9 nucleotides matching TRBD2. The CDR3 is made up of 15 amino acids. Germline V lookup: CDR1 GTSNPN, CDR2 SVGIG (reference sequence). Trimming cost V 2 bases and J 5 bases; bases outside gene matches: 7. The CDR3 reads CAWSRSLAGNNEQFF. The CDR3 bases that were read are TGTGCCTGGAGTCGGTCGCTAGCGGGGAACAATGAG.

For this clone: The read stops 3 residues short of the end of the CDR3; the missing end is completed from the germline J gene. The rearrangement links TRBV18 to TRBJ2-3, with D possibly matching TRBD2 (7 bases). The CDR3 loop spans 15 amino acids. The germline V gene has CDR1 KGHSH and CDR2 LQKENI. The CDR3 bases that were read are TGTGCCAGCTCACCATGGGGGGGCGAGGATCAGCCG. Its translation is CASSPWGGEDQP. The full CDR3 reads CASSPWGGEDQPQYF.

About this clone: From the germline J gene comes the end of the CDR3, since the read stops 3 residues before it. The chain uses TRBV7-9 and TRBJ1-1; a weak D match, TRBD1 (5 bases). Trimming shortened V by 7 bases and J by 6 bases, and 18 bases separated the two germline ends. Germline V gene sequence: CDR1 SEHNR, CDR2 FQNEAQ (reference sequence). The CDR3 is 14 amino acids. CDR3 bases read: TGTGCCAGCACCGGGTTGCGGGGGAGGCCTGAA. Protein: CASTGLRGRPE. The complete CDR3 sequence is CASTGLRGRPEAFF.

Note on this clone: The read is 3 residues too short to cover the CDR3 end, so that end is filled in from the germline J gene. The chain links TRBV6-2 or TRBV6-3 to TRBJ2-4; 10 nucleotides align to TRBD2. CDR3 size: 13 residues. V dropped 6 bases and J dropped 5; count of bases not matched to a gene: 1. In germline, CDR1 is MNHEY, CDR2 SVGEGT. CDR3 amino acids: CASRSGRENIQYF. CDR3 bases read: TGTGCCAGCAGAAGCGGGAGGGAAAACATT.

With regard to this clone: The read ends 3 residues shy of where the CDR3 ends; the end is completed using the germline J gene. The J gene is TRBJ2-4, the V gene TRBV7-6, with TRBD1 matching over 11 bases. Germline V CDR1 and CDR2: SGHVS, FNYEAQ. The CDR3 loop spans 16 amino acids. CDR3: CASSEDRGPTVYGQYF. Partial CDR3 DNA: TGTGCCAGCAGCGAGGACAGGGGGCCTACGGTCTATGGT.

In the case of this clone: Read data end 3 residues before the CDR3 end; the end is taken from the germline J gene. V and J are TRBV5-5 and TRBJ1-4; TRBD1 is a possible D gene (5 bases). The CDR3 runs to 14 residues. The V gene's germline CDR1 is SGHKS and CDR2 YYEKEE (reference sequence). V was pared by 0 bases and J by 6 bases, with 9 bases between. This CDR3 is CASSLVQGDEKLFF. Partial CDR3 DNA: TGTGCCAGCAGCTTGGTTCAGGGAGATGAAAAA. The complete variable domain, with remaining parts taken from reference TRBV5-5 and TRBJ1-4, reads DAGVTQSPTHLIKTRGQQVTLRCSPISGHKSVSWYQQVLGQGPQFIFQYYEKEERGRGNFPDRFSARQFPNYSSELNVNALLLGDSALYLCASSLVQGDEKLFFGSGTQLSVL.

Of note for this clone: From the germline J gene comes the end of the CDR3, since the read stops 3 residues before it. The rearrangement uses TRBV18 and TRBJ2-7, with TRBD1 as a possible D gene (5 bases). V was clipped by 6 bases and J by 0 bases, with 15 bases between them. CDR1 is KGHSH, CDR2 LQKENI, per germline. This CDR3 contains 15 residues. CDR3 sequence reads: CASSPEQAPSYEQYF. Partial CDR3 DNA: TGTGCCAGCTCCCCTGAACAGGCCCCCTCCTACGAG.

On this clone: The CDR3 end lies 3 residues beyond the end of the read and is filled in from the germline J gene. The chain employs TRBV14 and TRBJ2-3; maybe TRBD2 (6 bases). Looked up from germline, CDR1 is SGHDN and CDR2 is FVKESK. The CDR3 sequence is 14 residues long. V was trimmed by 3 bases and J by 4 bases, leaving 11 bases between them. CDR3 sequence reads: CASSHELAPDTQYF. The part of the CDR3 DNA that was read is TGTGCCAGCAGCCATGAACTAGCTCCAGATACG.